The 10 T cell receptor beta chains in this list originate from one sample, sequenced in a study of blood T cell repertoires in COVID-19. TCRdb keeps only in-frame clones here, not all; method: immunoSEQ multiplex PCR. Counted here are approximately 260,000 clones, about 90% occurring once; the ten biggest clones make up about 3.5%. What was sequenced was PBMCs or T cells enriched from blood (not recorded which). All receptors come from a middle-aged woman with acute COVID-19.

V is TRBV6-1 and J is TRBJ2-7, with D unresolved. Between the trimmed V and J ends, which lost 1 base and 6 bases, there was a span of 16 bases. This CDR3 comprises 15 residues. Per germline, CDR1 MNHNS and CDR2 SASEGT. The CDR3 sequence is CASSEVWAGPGEQYF. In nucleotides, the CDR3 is TGTGCCAGCAGTGAAGTATGGGCCGGCCCAGGCGAGCAGTACTTC.

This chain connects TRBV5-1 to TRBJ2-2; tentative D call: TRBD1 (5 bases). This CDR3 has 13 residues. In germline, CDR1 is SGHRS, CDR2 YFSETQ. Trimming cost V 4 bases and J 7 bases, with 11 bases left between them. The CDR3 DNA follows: TGCGCCAGCAGCACCAGGGTTAGCGGGGAGCTGTTTTTT. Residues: CASSTRVSGELFF.

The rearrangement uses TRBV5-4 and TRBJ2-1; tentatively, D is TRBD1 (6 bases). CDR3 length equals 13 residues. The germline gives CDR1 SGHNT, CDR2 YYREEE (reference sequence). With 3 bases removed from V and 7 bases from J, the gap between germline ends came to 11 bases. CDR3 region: CASSSRTANEQFF. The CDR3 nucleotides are TGTGCCAGCAGCTCCCGGACAGCGAATGAGCAGTTCTTC.

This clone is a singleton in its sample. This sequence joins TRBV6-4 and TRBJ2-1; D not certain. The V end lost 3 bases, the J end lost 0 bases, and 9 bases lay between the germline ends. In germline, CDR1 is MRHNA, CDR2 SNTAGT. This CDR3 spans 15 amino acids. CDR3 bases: TGTGCCAGCAGTGAGAGCGTGGGCTCCTACAATGAGCAGTTCTTC. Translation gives CASSESVGSYNEQFF.

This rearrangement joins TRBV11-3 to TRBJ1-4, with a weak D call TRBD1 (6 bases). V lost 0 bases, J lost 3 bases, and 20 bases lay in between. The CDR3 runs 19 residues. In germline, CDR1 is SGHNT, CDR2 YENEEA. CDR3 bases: TGTGCCAGCAGCTTAGATTGGACCGCCTCAGGGGAAGCTAATGAAAAACTGTTTTTT. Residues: CASSLDWTASGEANEKLFF.

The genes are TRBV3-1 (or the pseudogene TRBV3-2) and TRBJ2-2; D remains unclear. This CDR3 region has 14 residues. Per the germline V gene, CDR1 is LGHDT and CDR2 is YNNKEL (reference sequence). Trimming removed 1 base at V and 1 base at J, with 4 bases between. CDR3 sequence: CASSQAWNTGELFF. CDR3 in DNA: TGTGCCAGCAGCCAAGCTTGGAACACCGGGGAGCTGTTTTTT.

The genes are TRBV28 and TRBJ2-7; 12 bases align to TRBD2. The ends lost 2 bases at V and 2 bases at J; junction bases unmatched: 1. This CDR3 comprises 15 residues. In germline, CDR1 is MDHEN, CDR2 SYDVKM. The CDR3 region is CASSLPSGRAYEQYF. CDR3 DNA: TGTGCCAGCAGTTTACCTAGCGGGAGGGCCTACGAGCAGTACTTC.

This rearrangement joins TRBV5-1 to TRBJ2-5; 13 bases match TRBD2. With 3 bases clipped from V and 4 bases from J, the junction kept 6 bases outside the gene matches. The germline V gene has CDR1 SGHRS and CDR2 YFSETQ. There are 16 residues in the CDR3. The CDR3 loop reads CASSSGLAGALETQYF. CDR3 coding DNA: TGCGCCAGCAGCTCCGGACTAGCGGGAGCCTTAGAGACCCAGTACTTC.

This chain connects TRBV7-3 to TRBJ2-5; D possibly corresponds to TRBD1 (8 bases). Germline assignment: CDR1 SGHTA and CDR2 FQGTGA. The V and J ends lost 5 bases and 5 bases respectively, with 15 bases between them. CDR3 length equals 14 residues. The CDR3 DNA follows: TGTGCCAGCAGCCAGGGGGCGCGGGAGGAGACCCAGTACTTC. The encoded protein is CASSQGAREETQYF.

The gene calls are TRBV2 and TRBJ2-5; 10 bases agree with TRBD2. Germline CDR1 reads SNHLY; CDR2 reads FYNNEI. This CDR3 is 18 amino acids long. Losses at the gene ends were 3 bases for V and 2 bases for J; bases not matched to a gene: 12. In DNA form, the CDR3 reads TGTGCCAGCAGTGATCCAGCGGGAGGGCCGGTAGAACAAGAGACCCAGTACTTC. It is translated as CASSDPAGGPVEQETQYF.